Given below is one T cell receptor beta chain in context. CDR1 is SEHNR, CDR2 FQNEAQ, per germline (reference sequence). The CDR3 spans 18 residues. The V segment lost 7 bases and the J segment 5 bases; nucleotides outside the gene matches: 20. Sequenced by immunoSEQ multiplex PCR; TCRdb stores in-frame clones only, minus some. The sample includes over 90,000 clones, around 84% of them seen just once. This sample was taken from a study of blood T cell repertoires in COVID-19. Study at large: PBMCs, B-cell-depleted T cells, or T cells provided the cDNA or gDNA that made up the material.

The sequenced material came from peripheral blood. The rearrangement uses TRBV7-9 and TRBJ2-1; TRBD2 matches 7 bases. This receptor was identified in a human donor in a cohort sampled during active COVID-19. DNA of the CDR3: TGTGCCAGCACCCAAGTAGGAAGTGGGAGGGCGGGAAACAATGAGCAGTTCTTC. It specifies CASTQVGSGRAGNNEQFF.